This T cell receptor (beta chain) was documented in a study of brain T cells in children with intractable seizures. The table came from immunoSEQ multiplex PCR; TCRdb's copy has only in-frame clones and leaves some out. The sample has about 340,000 clones, more than 85% seen once. As for time point: blood from clinic visit 5 months post-surgery; TSC patient then seizure free. The CDR3 extends over 13 amino acids. Trimming removed 0 bases from V and 7 bases from J, with 12 bases in between. Germline V gene data show CDR1 as GTSNPN and CDR2 as SVGIG (reference sequence). This clonotype was sampled from a boy younger than two with tuberous sclerosis and intractable seizures. The source material was peripheral blood, sampled more than 4 months after surgery. The chain uses TRBV30 and TRBJ2-5; possibly TRBD2 for D (5 bases). CDR3 amino acids: CAWSVISGGTQYF. CDR3 nucleotides: TGTGCCTGGAGTGTAATTTCTGGAGGGACCCAGTACTTC.